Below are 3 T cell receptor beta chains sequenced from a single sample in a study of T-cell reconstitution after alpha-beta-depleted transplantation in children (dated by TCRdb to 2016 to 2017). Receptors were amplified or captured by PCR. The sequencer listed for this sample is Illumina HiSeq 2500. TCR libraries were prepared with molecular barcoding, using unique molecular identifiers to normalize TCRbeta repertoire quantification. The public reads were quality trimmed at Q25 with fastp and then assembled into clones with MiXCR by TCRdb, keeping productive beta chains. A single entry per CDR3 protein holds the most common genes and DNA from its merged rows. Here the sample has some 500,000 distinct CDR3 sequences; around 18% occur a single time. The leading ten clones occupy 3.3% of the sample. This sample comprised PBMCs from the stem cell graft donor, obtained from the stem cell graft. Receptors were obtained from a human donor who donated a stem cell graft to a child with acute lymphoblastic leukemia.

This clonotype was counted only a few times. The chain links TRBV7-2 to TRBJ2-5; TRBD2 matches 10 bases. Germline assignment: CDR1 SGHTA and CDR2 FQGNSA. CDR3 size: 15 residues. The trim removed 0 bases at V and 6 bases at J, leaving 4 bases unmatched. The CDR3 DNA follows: TGTGCCAGCAGCTTAGCGCTAGCGGGAGACAAGACCCAGTACTTC. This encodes CASSLALAGDKTQYF.

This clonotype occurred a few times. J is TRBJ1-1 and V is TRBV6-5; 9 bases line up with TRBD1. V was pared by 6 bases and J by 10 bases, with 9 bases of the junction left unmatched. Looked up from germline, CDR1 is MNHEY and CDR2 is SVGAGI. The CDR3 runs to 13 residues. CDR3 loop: CASSLSGTGRAFF. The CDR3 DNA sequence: TGTGCCAGCAGCTTATCCGGGACAGGGAGAGCTTTCTTT.

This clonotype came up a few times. The CDR3 DNA is TGTGCCAGCATGAAATGGGACGAAAGGAGGTATGAGCAGTTCTTC. Its translation is CASMKWDERRYEQFF. The J gene is TRBJ2-1, the V gene TRBV27; D tentatively reads TRBD1 or TRBD2 (5 bases each). Germline CDR1 MNHEY, CDR2 SMNVEV (reference sequence). The germline V and J ends were trimmed by 7 bases and 8 bases, with 21 bases remaining between them. The CDR3 is 15 amino acids.